This entry describes one T cell receptor beta chain. What it binds is unknown. The PCR contained 60 Vbeta and 13 Jbeta primers. Clones were read by immunoSEQ multiplex PCR, and TCRdb kept only the in-frame ones, dropping some. The repertoire holds approximately 190,000 clones, with 75% to 85% as singletons. After removal of 4 bases from V and 8 bases from J, the junction contained 7 bases not matched to a gene. CDR1 and CDR2 (germline): LNHDA, SQIVND (reference sequence). The CDR3 totals 15 residues. The sample comes from a study of cytomegalovirus exposure and HLA in healthy donors. General study findings and limits: In an earlier analysis, about 87% or about 30%: the productive usage of most TCR beta V segments.

The specimen was PBMCs. J is TRBJ2-4 and V is TRBV19, with 11 bases lining up with TRBD2. This receptor was taken from a woman in her forties or fifties in good health and CMV-seropositive. The CDR3 spells CASSTLLAGEDIQYF. The CDR3 DNA follows: TGTGCCAGTAGTACCTTACTAGCGGGGGAGGACATTCAGTACTTC. The full variable domain, its missing parts supplied by reference TRBV19 and TRBJ2-4, is DGGITQSPKYLFRKEGQNVTLSCEQNLNHDAMYWYRQDPGQGLRLIYYSQIVNDFQKGDIAEGYSVSREKKESFPLTVTSAQKNPTAFYLCASSTLLAGEDIQYFGAGTRLSVL.